The 26 T cell receptor beta chains presented below share a single source sample, sequenced in a study of pediatric ulcerative colitis. Clones were read by immunoSEQ multiplex PCR, and TCRdb kept only the in-frame ones, dropping some. This sample has over 45,000 clones, with 78% found just once. Rectal tissue came from one to two pinch biopsies taken at colonoscopy. Sequencing was performed on gut tissue. The receptors come from a girl aged 5-17 years with moderate ulcerative colitis.

By share, this clone ranks as medium-sized. The chain recombines TRBV6-6 with TRBJ2-3; D call uncertain. Germline CDR1 MNHNY, CDR2 SVGAGI (reference sequence). CDR3 size: 14 residues. V was clipped by 5 bases and J by 0 bases, with 9 bases between them. CDR3 sequence reads: CASSHDASTDTQYF. The DNA for the CDR3 is TGTGCCAGCAGTCACGACGCTAGCACAGATACGCAGTATTTT.

This sequence joins TRBV30 and TRBJ1-5; D possibly corresponds to TRBD1 (5 bases). Trimming stripped 4 bases from V and 6 bases from J, with 13 bases between. CDR1 and CDR2 from the germline V gene are GTSNPN and SVGIG (reference sequence). This CDR3 is built from 13 residues. The CDR3 DNA sequence: TGTGCCTGGAATCGGGGGGATAGTCAGCCCCAGCATTTT. Its translation: CAWNRGDSQPQHF.

J is TRBJ2-3 and V is TRBV5-1; no reliable D call. Germline-derived CDR1 and CDR2 are SGHRS and YFSETQ. This CDR3 spans 14 amino acids. V gave up 3 bases and J gave up 4 bases, with 12 bases separating them. Here the CDR3 reads CASSSDDWADTQYF. The CDR3 DNA is TGCGCCAGCAGCTCAGACGATTGGGCAGATACGCAGTATTTT.

The chain has TRBV6-1 and TRBJ2-7; D is unclear. V lost 8 bases and J 4 bases, leaving 9 bases between the germline ends. CDR1 and CDR2 (germline): MNHNS, SASEGT. The CDR3 extends over 11 amino acids. The CDR3 region has the DNA TGTGCCAGCGGGGATTTTTACGAGCAGTACTTC. This encodes CASGDFYEQYF.

J is TRBJ1-1 and V is TRBV7-9; no firm D call. The V and J ends lost 5 bases and 7 bases respectively, with 11 bases between them. Germline V gene sequence: CDR1 SEHNR, CDR2 FQNEAQ (reference sequence). This CDR3 has 12 amino acids. The CDR3 sequence: CASSPWEGEAFF. The CDR3 coding sequence is TGTGCCAGCAGCCCCTGGGAGGGTGAAGCTTTCTTT.

The chain has TRBV9 and TRBJ2-1; maybe TRBD1 (5 bases). This CDR3 has 15 residues. V was clipped by 1 base and J by 0 bases, with 8 bases between them. In germline, CDR1 is SGDLS, CDR2 YYNGEE. The CDR3, as DNA: TGTGCCAGCAGCGTAACAGGTAGCTCCTACAATGAGCAGTTCTTC. This translates into CASSVTGSSYNEQFF.

This clone was seen just once. The chain combines TRBV6-5 with TRBJ2-3; either TRBD1 or TRBD2 may fit D (5 bases each). The CDR3 totals 15 residues. Germline CDR1 is MNHEY and CDR2 is SVGAGI. V dropped 7 bases and J dropped 1 base, with 15 bases sitting between them. The CDR3 reads CASIEGRLGTDTQYF. CDR3 in DNA: TGTGCCAGCATCGAGGGACGGCTGGGCACAGATACGCAGTATTTT.

The chain has TRBV19 and TRBJ2-6; D call uncertain. Germline CDR1 reads LNHDA; CDR2 reads SQIVND (reference sequence). The CDR3 consists of 16 residues. V was clipped by 6 bases and J by 2 bases, with 14 bases between them. In DNA form, the CDR3 reads TGTGCCAGTAGCCTCAACGCGGCCCCTGGGGCCAACGTCCTGACTTTC. It specifies CASSLNAAPGANVLTF.

This sequence joins TRBV11-3 and TRBJ2-1, with TRBD1 as a possible D gene (6 bases). In germline, CDR1 is SGHNT, CDR2 YENEEA. V was pared by 6 bases and J by 0 bases, with 15 bases between. The CDR3 consists of 16 residues. The chain's CDR3 is CASSGSGTLSYNEQFF. The CDR3 nucleotides are TGTGCCAGCAGTGGATCGGGGACACTCTCCTACAATGAGCAGTTCTTC.

The genes are TRBV5-1 and TRBJ2-5; a possible D gene is TRBD1 (6 bases). The V end was cut by 0 bases, the J end by 0 bases, with 9 bases between. Germline V gene sequence: CDR1 SGHRS, CDR2 YFSETQ. CDR3 length: 15 residues. CDR3 residues: CASSLDRVHQETQYF. The CDR3, as DNA: TGCGCCAGCAGCTTGGACAGGGTCCACCAAGAGACCCAGTACTTC.

The chain links TRBV6-5 to TRBJ1-2; tentatively, D is TRBD1 (5 bases). The CDR3 runs to 14 residues. The V and J ends lost 0 bases and 4 bases respectively, with 9 bases between them. Germline values: CDR1 MNHEY, CDR2 SVGAGI. The DNA of the CDR3 is TGTGCCAGCAGTTACTCGAAGGGGTTCTATGGCTACACCTTC. Its translation is CASSYSKGFYGYTF.

The chain carries TRBV29-1 and TRBJ2-7; maybe TRBD2 (6 bases). The germline CDR1 and CDR2 sequences are SQVTM and ANQGSEA. The CDR3 runs to 11 residues. The V end was cut by 4 bases, the J end by 4 bases, with 8 bases between. For the CDR3, the DNA is TGCAGCGTTGGGGACTTATACGAGCAGTACTTC. Its protein product is CSVGDLYEQYF.

This clone has more than one count but fewer than ten. The genes are TRBV2 and TRBJ2-7; D is unresolved. The CDR3 totals 11 residues. Per the germline V gene, CDR1 is SNHLY and CDR2 is FYNNEI. The ends were cut back, 4 bases at V and 5 bases at J, with 6 bases in the middle. Here the CDR3 DNA reads TGTGCCAGCAGTGTAACGGACGAGCAGTACTTC. Translating gives CASSVTDEQYF.

The V and J genes are TRBV25-1 and TRBJ2-5, with D maybe TRBD2 (6 bases). V was shortened by 10 bases and J by 3 bases, with 15 bases between the two germline ends. The CDR3 length is 13 residues. Per germline, CDR1 MGHDK and CDR2 SYGVNS. The DNA for the CDR3 is TGTGCCACCCGCCCGGAGGGGAAAGAGACCCAGTACTTC. Protein product: CATRPEGKETQYF.

This clone was seen once. The chain employs TRBV9 and TRBJ2-1; 7 bases are a match to TRBD1. V was clipped by 4 bases and J by 4 bases; unmatched bases: 11. CDR1 and CDR2 from the germline V gene are SGDLS and YYNGEE. The CDR3 length is 16 residues. The CDR3: CASSPPGTAFYNEQFF. DNA of the CDR3: TGTGCCAGCAGCCCCCCCGGGACAGCCTTTTACAATGAGCAGTTCTTC. The full variable domain, its missing parts supplied by reference TRBV9 and TRBJ2-1, is DSGVTQTPKHLITATGQRVTLRCSPRSGDLSVYWYQQSLDQGLQFLIQYYNGEERAKGNILERFSAQQFPDLHSELNLSSLELGDSALYFCASSPPGTAFYNEQFFGPGTRLTVL.

This clone was detected a few times. CDR3 residues: CASSPAIKSRGRGYEQYF. The DNA of the CDR3 is TGTGCCAGCTCACCAGCGATCAAAAGCAGGGGCCGAGGCTACGAGCAGTACTTC. The chain carries TRBV18 and TRBJ2-7; tentative D call: TRBD1 (6 bases). Germline V gene sequence: CDR1 KGHSH, CDR2 LQKENI. The ends were cut back, 2 bases at V and 3 bases at J, with 23 bases in the middle. CDR3 length: 18 residues. The full variable domain, completed using reference TRBV18 and TRBJ2-7, is NAGVMQNPRHLVRRRGQEARLRCSPMKGHSHVYWYRQLPEEGLKFMVYLQKENIIDESGMPKERFSAEFPKEGPSILRIQQVVRGDSAAYFCASSPAIKSRGRGYEQYFGPGTRLTVT.

This clone was found a few times. The V gene is TRBV9, the J gene TRBJ1-4; a possible D gene is TRBD1 (5 bases). The CDR3 has 14 amino acids. Germline assignment: CDR1 SGDLS and CDR2 YYNGEE. The V gene lost 1 base and the J gene lost 8 bases, with 12 bases spanning the gap. DNA of the CDR3: TGTGCCAGCAGCGTAAGTCAGGGAGGGGAAAAACTGTTTTTT. It encodes CASSVSQGGEKLFF.

The rearrangement uses TRBV10-3 and TRBJ2-2; D call uncertain. The CDR3 sequence is 15 residues long. The germline CDR1 and CDR2 sequences are ENHRY and SYGVKD. V was cut by 4 bases and J by 3 bases, with 12 bases left in between. CDR3 sequence: CAISGANPDTGELFF. The CDR3, as DNA: TGTGCCATCAGTGGAGCAAACCCTGACACCGGGGAGCTGTTTTTT.

J is TRBJ1-5 and V is TRBV29-1; possibly TRBD1 for D (5 bases). CDR1 is SQVTM, CDR2 ANQGSEA, per germline. The CDR3 runs to 13 residues. V was clipped by 5 bases and J by 5 bases, with 13 bases between them. CDR3 in DNA: TGCAGCGTTTCACCCGGGGGATATCAGCCCCAGCATTTT. Protein sequence: CSVSPGGYQPQHF.

J is TRBJ1-1 and V is TRBV5-6, with D possibly TRBD1 on 6 matching bases. In germline, CDR1 is SGHDT, CDR2 YYEEEE. Trimming left V 3 bases short and J 5 bases short, with 20 bases between. The CDR3 is 16 amino acids. CDR3 sequence: CASSWGGAVEWTEAFF. DNA for the CDR3: TGTGCCAGCAGCTGGGGGGGCGCAGTCGAATGGACTGAAGCTTTCTTT.

The rearrangement uses TRBV6-5 and TRBJ1-3; D is perhaps TRBD1 (6 bases). The germline V gene has CDR1 MNHEY and CDR2 SVGAGI. V lost 6 bases and J lost 0, with 12 bases in between. The CDR3 extends over 15 amino acids. The DNA for the CDR3 is TGTGCCAGCAGCCCGGACAGAAACTCTGGAAACACCATATATTTT. Its translation: CASSPDRNSGNTIYF.

The chain carries TRBV28 and TRBJ2-1; 8 bases map to TRBD1. The V segment lost 6 bases and the J segment 4 bases; nucleotides outside the gene matches: 5. Germline V CDR1 and CDR2: MDHEN, SYDVKM. The CDR3 has 14 amino acids. CDR3 DNA sequence: TGTGCCAGCAGGCGGACAGGGACTTACAATGAGCAGTTCTTC. Its protein product is CASRRTGTYNEQFF.

The J gene is TRBJ1-4, the V gene TRBV16, with 8 bases identical to TRBD1. Germline V lookup: CDR1 KGHSY, CDR2 FQNENV. J was trimmed by 7 bases and V by 4 bases; bases with no gene match: 8. The length of the CDR3 is 15 residues. DNA for the CDR3: TGTGCCAGCAGCCCTCCAAGGACAGGGCGTGAAAAACTGTTTTTT. It specifies CASSPPRTGREKLFF.

The gene calls are TRBV19 and TRBJ1-5, with D maybe TRBD1 (5 bases). Trimming cost V 8 bases and J 4 bases, with 12 bases left between them. The CDR3 runs 13 residues. Germline CDR1 and CDR2: LNHDA and SQIVND (reference sequence). CDR3 amino acids: CASSNSGNQPQHF. As DNA, the CDR3 is TGTGCCAGTTCGAACTCAGGGAATCAGCCCCAGCATTTT.

The chain has TRBV6-6 and TRBJ1-3, with D uncertain. The V and J ends lost 6 bases and 2 bases respectively, with 14 bases between them. In germline, CDR1 is MNHNY, CDR2 SVGAGI (reference sequence). There are 15 residues in the CDR3. CDR3: CASSRSSGAGNTIYF. The CDR3 DNA reads TGTGCCAGCAGCCGATCCTCGGGAGCTGGAAACACCATATATTTT.

This clone was observed a single time. The chain links TRBV10-3 to TRBJ2-5; TRBD2 aligns across 7 bases. The CDR3 covers 14 residues. J was trimmed by 4 bases and V by 6 bases; bases with no gene match: 8. Per germline, CDR1 ENHRY and CDR2 SYGVKD. CDR3 sequence: CAISGGSGRETQYF. DNA of the CDR3: TGTGCCATCAGCGGGGGGTCAGGGAGAGAGACCCAGTACTTC.